This T cell receptor (beta chain) was sequenced during a study of CD8 T cells in Susac syndrome (dated by TCRdb to between 2019 and 2020). About the investigation overall: Among the Susac syndrome patients who were sequenced, clinically active disease was present in six and clinical remission was observed in roughly eight. At blood withdrawal, Susac syndrome patients were therapy-naive, treated with corticosteroids (with IVIg additionally given to some), or treated with IVIg alone. Repertoire sequencing was used to test whether CD8+ T cell activation and differentiation in Susac syndrome was antigen driven. Beyond this particular receptor, the publication reports: The number of individuals in the TCR sequencing and HLA analysis was recognized as being relatively small. The CD4+ T cell repertoire of patients with Susac syndrome showed no detectable clonal expansion.

Peripheral blood CD8+ and CD4+ T cells from healthy donors, Susac syndrome patients and multiple sclerosis patients were profiled by high-throughput TCR beta sequencing. Susac syndrome patients met recently defined diagnostic criteria for definite or probable disease. CD8+ TEMRA cells were enriched by FACS, while bulk CD8+ and CD4+ T cells were purified by magnetic negative isolation. Blood was drawn into EDTA tubes, processed within 24 hours, and PBMCs were isolated by density gradient centrifugation. PBMCs intended for TCR sequencing were frozen in liquid nitrogen and were later thawed in a 37 degrees C water bath. The sorted or isolated CD4+, CD8+ and CD8+ TEMRA cells reached a purity of at least 90%. RNA was extracted using the RNeasy kit, and roughly 0.5 to 1 microgram was reverse transcribed with random hexamers. The immunoSEQ multiplex PCR assay, which covers 54 Vbeta and 13 Jbeta segments, was used to amplify TCR beta CDR3 regions. Bias from PCR amplification was corrected by using a synthetic template baseline for primer optimization and for computational correction. From the authors' description of their analysis: Reads were annotated to V, D and J genes according to IMGT and were analyzed with immunoSEQ Analyzer, with only productive sequences retained. To calculate clonality, Shannon entropy was normalized by log2 of the number of productive unique sequences and then subtracted from one. For each patient and control, public and private clones were evaluated among the 100 most prevalent clones. Susac-specific clones were defined as absent from healthy and MS cohorts, 1052 published viral clones and other ImmuneACCESS disease sequences. TCRdb reworked the public reads: Q25 trimming with fastp, MiXCR clone assembly, productive beta chains retained. Every distinct CDR3 protein forms one entry, paired with its most common genes and DNA. The V and J calls, along with clone size, are taken from TCRdb and not from the paper's own processing. In this sample the table shows around 140,000 distinct CDR3 sequences, approximately 95% of which occur a single time. The top ten constitute 0.13% to 0.15% of the sample.

V loses 6 bases of germline sequence and J loses 0 bases, and the interval between the two ends is 21 bases. The CDR3 sequence holds 18 residues, the cysteine and phenylalanine included. Only the CDR3 part of the read is kept: 54 bases, read in frame from the first base. On this clonotype: Its antigen remains undetermined. No base qualities exist here, and no much larger clone lies one base off it.

The source is a human donor with Susac syndrome. The rearrangement joined TRBV12-3 or TRBV12-4 to TRBJ1-3; the D segment could be TRBD1, given 6 matching bases. Sequencing input: CD4+ T cells from PBMCs. The nucleotides are TGTGCCAGCAGCTCCTCCTTCACAGGGAAGAGCTCTGGAAACACCATATATTTT. This gives the protein CASSSSFTGKSSGNTIYF.